This section outlines one T cell receptor beta chain sequence together with its context. The data were obtained in a study of control samples from healthy donors and cancer patients. The V and J ends lost 4 bases and 6 bases respectively, with 23 bases between them. The CDR3 sequence is 17 residues long. CDR1 is SGHNT and CDR2 is YYREEE in the germline V gene (reference sequence). Produced via immunoSEQ multiplex PCR; TCRdb's table is partial and in-frame only. Among about 120,000 clones listed, 85% to 90% were seen once. The TCR sequence derives from a woman aged 70 to 79 in good health. The V and J genes are TRBV5-4 and TRBJ2-1, with D perhaps matching TRBD1 (5 bases). The sample was blood. This CDR3 is CASSHPVRTKDGNEQFF. The CDR3 DNA reads TGTGCCAGCAGCCACCCTGTCAGGACAAAGGACGGCAATGAGCAGTTCTTC.